This T cell receptor (beta chain) was retrieved from a study of shared clonotypes between healthy human individuals. Study findings and constraints: Against clonotypes common to all four donors, non-shared ones had lower generation probabilities. Sampling covered blood only; tissue repertoires likely differ. Larger richness was generally estimated for naive than memory subsets.

Terminally differentiated effector memory CD45RA+ cells were excluded by CCR7 positive selection of CD45RO-negative cells. The study enrolled healthy HIV-negative adults without recent acute infections or vaccinations as donors. CDR1 MDHEN and CDR2 SYDVKM come from the germline V gene. Trimming left V 1 base short and J 6 bases short, with 7 bases between. This CDR3 has 12 residues. Clones were sequenced by immunoSEQ multiplex PCR, and TCRdb holds only the in-frame ones, with some missing. The table records over 2,000,000 clones, 80% to 95% of them present only once. Remarks on this clone: Its antigen remains unknown.

The TCR originated in a man between 18 and 29 years old in good health. Some clones in this sample may be carry-over from other donors' samples. What was sequenced was naive CD8+ T cells from PBMCs. V usage is TRBV28 and J usage is TRBJ2-7; no clear D gene. Here the CDR3 DNA reads TGTGCCAGCAGTTTATCCCCCGCCGAGCAGTACTTC. Translation gives CASSLSPAEQYF.